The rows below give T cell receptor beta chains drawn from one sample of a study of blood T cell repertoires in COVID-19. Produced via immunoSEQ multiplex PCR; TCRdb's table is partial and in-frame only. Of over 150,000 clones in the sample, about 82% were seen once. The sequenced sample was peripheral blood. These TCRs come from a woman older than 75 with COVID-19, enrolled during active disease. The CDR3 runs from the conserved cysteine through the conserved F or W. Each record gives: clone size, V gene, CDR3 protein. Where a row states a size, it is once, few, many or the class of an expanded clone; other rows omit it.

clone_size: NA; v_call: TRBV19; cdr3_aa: CASSGTSGILVTGELFF
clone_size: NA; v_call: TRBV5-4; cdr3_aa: CASSLQGGKQFF
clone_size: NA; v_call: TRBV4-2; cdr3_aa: CASSQDGPNSGNTIYF
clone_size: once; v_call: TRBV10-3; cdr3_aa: CAINGGLGSDYGYTF
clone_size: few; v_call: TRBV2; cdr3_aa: CASGAGETGGYTF
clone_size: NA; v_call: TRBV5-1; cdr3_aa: CASSLGTGGDGYTF
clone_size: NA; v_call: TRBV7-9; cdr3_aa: CASIASGGARNEQFF
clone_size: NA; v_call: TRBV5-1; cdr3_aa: CASSLGSSSGELFF
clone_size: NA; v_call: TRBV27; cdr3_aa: CATGTGTTYEQYF
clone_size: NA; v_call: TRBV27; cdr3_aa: CASSLVRGGNSPLHF
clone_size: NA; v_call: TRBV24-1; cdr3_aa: CATAPSGAETQYF
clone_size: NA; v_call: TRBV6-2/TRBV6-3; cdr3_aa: CASSKVATDTQYF
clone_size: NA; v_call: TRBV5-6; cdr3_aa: CASSLRDSRNIQYF
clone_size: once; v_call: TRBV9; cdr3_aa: CASSALPGSEQYF
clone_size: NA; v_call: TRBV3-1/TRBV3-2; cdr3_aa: CASRASAGTGELFF
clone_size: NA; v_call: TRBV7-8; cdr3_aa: CASSRTGAPLHF
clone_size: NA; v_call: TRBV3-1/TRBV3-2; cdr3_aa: CASSQGPDRGRNTIYF
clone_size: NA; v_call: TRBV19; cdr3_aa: CASSIATGDYEQYF
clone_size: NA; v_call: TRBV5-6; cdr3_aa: CASSLDIRGREYF
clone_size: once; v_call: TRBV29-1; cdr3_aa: CSVGRGNEKLFF
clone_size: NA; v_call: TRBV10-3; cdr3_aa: CAISEPDDIAFF
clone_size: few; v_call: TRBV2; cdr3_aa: CASSLRQGSDSPLHF
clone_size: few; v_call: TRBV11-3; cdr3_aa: CASSQGGENSPLHF
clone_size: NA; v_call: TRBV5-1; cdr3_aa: CASSLAGQGARNEQFF
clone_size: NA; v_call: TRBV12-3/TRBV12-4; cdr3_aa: CASSLARFLGAFF
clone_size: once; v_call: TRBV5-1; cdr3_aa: CASRVSGRSPYEQYF
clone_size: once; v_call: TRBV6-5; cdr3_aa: CASSYLTGGGGYTF
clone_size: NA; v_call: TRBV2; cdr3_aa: CASSGQGNSQPQHF
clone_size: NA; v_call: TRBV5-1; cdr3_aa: CASSLGGYRGLNTGELFF
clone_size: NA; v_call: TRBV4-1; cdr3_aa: CASSQERLRKETQYF
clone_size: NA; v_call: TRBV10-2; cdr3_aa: CASSDFGGALETQYF
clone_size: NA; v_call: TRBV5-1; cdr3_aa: CASSWGWTGVRGYTF
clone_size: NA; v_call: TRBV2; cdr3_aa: CASSPDRNQPQHF
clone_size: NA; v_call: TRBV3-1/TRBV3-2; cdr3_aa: CASSQAAHNEQFF
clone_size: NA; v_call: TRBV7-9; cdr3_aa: CASSADKGNTIYF
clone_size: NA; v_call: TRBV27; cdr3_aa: CASSSLQGRSYNSPLHF
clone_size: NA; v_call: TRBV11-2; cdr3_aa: CASSLEGHRARAGEKLFF
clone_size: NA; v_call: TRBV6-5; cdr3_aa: CASSYQLTGNGYTF
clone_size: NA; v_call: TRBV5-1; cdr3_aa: CASSSGTSEETQYF
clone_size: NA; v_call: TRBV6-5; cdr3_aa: CAGFGDTEAFF